This TCR beta chain was captured by sequencing in a study of control samples from healthy donors and cancer patients. V lost 0 bases, J lost 0 bases, and 9 bases lay in between. In germline, CDR1 is SGHAT, CDR2 FQNNGV. This CDR3 spans 15 amino acids. Here immunoSEQ multiplex PCR was the method, and the copy in TCRdb shows in-frame clones only, minus some. This sample has around 180,000 clones, with 91% found just once. The clonotype comes from a woman in her thirties or forties in good health. The specimen was blood. The genes are TRBV11-2 and TRBJ2-7; D unresolved. The DNA for the CDR3 is TGTGCCAGCAGCTTAGATTGGGCCAGCTCCTACGAGCAGTACTTC. It yields the protein CASSLDWASSYEQYF.